Below, 29 T cell receptor beta chains from the same sample are listed, as sequenced in a study of early stage breast cancer tumors. This table comes from immunoSEQ multiplex PCR, and its TCRdb copy is limited to in-frame clones, with some not included. Altogether around 78,000 clones are present, approximately 79% being singletons, with the ten largest covering 3.5%. The sample taken for sequencing was blood. These receptors all stem from a person between 55 and 69 years old with breast cancer.

In this sample, this clone turned up once. The junction does not match germline at one end; this may be a read error. The J gene is TRBJ2-4, the V gene TRBV7-9; D may correspond to TRBD1 or TRBD2 (5 bases each). The germline V gene has CDR1 SEHNR and CDR2 FQNEAQ (reference sequence). The CDR3 totals 12 residues. CDR3 sequence reads: CASSLGTGTRVF. Here the CDR3 DNA reads TGTGCCAGCAGCTTAGGGACTGGGACCCGTGTCTTC.

This rearrangement joins TRBV28 to TRBJ1-4; D unclear. The CDR3 contains 16 residues. CDR1 is MDHEN, CDR2 SYDVKM, per germline. Trimming took off 6 bases at V and 2 bases at J, with 16 bases between the two ends. The CDR3 loop is CASSPTGSATNEKLFF. In DNA form, the CDR3 reads TGTGCCAGCAGCCCAACGGGGTCGGCCACTAATGAAAAACTGTTTTTT.

The genes are TRBV29-1 and TRBJ1-3; D uncertain. The ends were cut back, 7 bases at V and 0 bases at J, with 13 bases in the middle. CDR1 and CDR2 from the germline V gene are SQVTM and ANQGSEA. The CDR3 sequence is 14 residues long. CDR3 DNA: TGCAGCGCTCGCTTGACGGGCTCTGGAAACACCATATATTTT. This sequence encodes CSARLTGSGNTIYF.

In the case of this clone: One junction end disagrees with the germline gene, perhaps due to a read error. The CDR3 sequence: CASSLGGGSNQPQHF. CDR3 nucleotide sequence: TGTGCCAGCAGTTTAGGAGGGGGAAGCAATCAGCCCCAGCATTTT. The rearrangement uses TRBV7-2 and TRBJ1-5, with D possibly matching TRBD1 (6 bases). Germline V gene lookup returns CDR1 SGHTA and CDR2 FQGNSA. The CDR3 consists of 15 residues.

The CDR3 bases are TGCGCCAGCAGCCCGGGGGACAGGCCCTACGAGCAGTACTTC. This translates into CASSPGDRPYEQYF. The rearrangement uses TRBV5-1 and TRBJ2-7, with 8 bases fitting TRBD1. Germline CDR1 SGHRS, CDR2 YFSETQ. V gave up 4 bases and J gave up 2 bases; unmatched junction bases: 5. This CDR3 has 14 residues.

The J gene is TRBJ1-5, the V gene TRBV6-4, with 8 nucleotides matching TRBD1. The CDR3 is made up of 15 amino acids. CDR1 is MRHNA and CDR2 is SNTAGT in the germline V gene. V shed 8 bases, J shed 11 bases, and the junction held 17 bases outside the gene matches. The CDR3, as DNA: TGTGCCAGCGGACAGGGCCTGTTTCCTTTCCTGGCCCAGCATTTT. It specifies CASGQGLFPFLAQHF.

This rearrangement joins TRBV6-1 to TRBJ2-7; D could derive from TRBD1 or TRBD2 (6 bases each). The V end lost 7 bases, the J end lost 3 bases, and 19 bases lay between the germline ends. The CDR3 runs 15 residues. Looked up from germline, CDR1 is MNHNS and CDR2 is SASEGT. The CDR3 coding sequence is TGTGCCAGCACCAACAGGAGGAGGGGGGTCTACGAGCAGTACTTC. The encoded protein is CASTNRRRGVYEQYF.

This chain connects TRBV29-1 to TRBJ2-3, with 7 positions matching TRBD2. The CDR3 covers 15 residues. V dropped 7 bases and J dropped 2; count of bases not matched to a gene: 12. CDR1 and CDR2 (germline): SQVTM, ANQGSEA. The CDR3 DNA follows: TGCAGCGCCCCGGCGCGGGAGAAGGCCACAGATACGCAGTATTTT. It translates to CSAPAREKATDTQYF.

DNA of the CDR3: TGTGCCACGACCTGGGACAGGGGGCTTGGGGAGACCCAGTACTTC. Protein product: CATTWDRGLGETQYF. The gene calls are TRBV25-1 and TRBJ2-5; 12 bases align to TRBD1. Per germline, CDR1 MGHDK and CDR2 SYGVNS. CDR3 length equals 15 residues. V was pared by 10 bases and J by 5 bases, with 11 bases of the junction left unmatched.

This chain links TRBV5-1 with TRBJ2-1, with D maybe TRBD2 (5 bases). CDR1 SGHRS and CDR2 YFSETQ come from the germline V gene. The CDR3 is 15 residues long. V lost 4 bases and J 4 bases, leaving 15 bases between the germline ends. The CDR3 sequence: CASSARGSTYNEQFF. In DNA form, the CDR3 reads TGCGCCAGCAGCGCCCGGGGAAGTACTTACAATGAGCAGTTCTTC.

V is TRBV28 and J is TRBJ2-7, with TRBD1 as a possible D gene (5 bases). Germline CDR1 and CDR2: MDHEN and SYDVKM. With 7 bases removed from V and 5 bases from J, the gap between germline ends came to 12 bases. The CDR3 consists of 12 residues. CDR3 loop: CASTGRAHEQYF. CDR3 in DNA: TGTGCCAGCACTGGCAGGGCCCACGAGCAGTACTTC. The variable domain in full, completed from reference TRBV28 and TRBJ2-7, reads DVKVTQSSRYLVKRTGEKVFLECVQDMDHENMFWYRQDPGLGLRLIYFSYDVKMKEKGDIPEGYSVSREKKERFSLILESASTNQTSMYLCASTGRAHEQYFGPGTRLTVT.

This sequence joins TRBV25-1 and TRBJ2-1, with D unresolved. Germline V gene data show CDR1 as MGHDK and CDR2 as SYGVNS. Trimming took off 10 bases at V and 5 bases at J, with 9 bases between the two ends. CDR3 length: 11 residues. The CDR3 DNA reads as TGTGCCACCTTTAAAAACAATGAGCAGTTCTTC. Residues: CATFKNNEQFF. The complete variable domain, with remaining parts taken from reference TRBV25-1 and TRBJ2-1, reads EADIYQTPRYLVIGTGKKITLECSQTMGHDKMYWYQQDPGMELHLIHYSYGVNSTEKGDLSSESTVSRIRTEHFPLTLESARPSHTSQYLCATFKNNEQFFGPGTRLTVL.

This clone came up a few times. V and J are TRBV6-1 and TRBJ2-5; D unresolved. The CDR3 runs to 13 residues. Deletions cut 7 bases from V and 5 bases from J, with 14 bases between. Germline lookup yields CDR1 MNHNS and CDR2 SASEGT. The DNA of the CDR3 is TGTGCCAGCAAGTTTGACCCCCTTGAGACCCAGTACTTC. Protein product: CASKFDPLETQYF.

The chain combines TRBV30 with TRBJ1-5; 9 positions agree with TRBD1. The CDR3 consists of 14 residues. V was clipped by 1 base and J by 4 bases; unmatched bases: 2. Germline values: CDR1 GTSNPN, CDR2 SVGIG (reference sequence). The CDR3 sequence is CAWSAGTGNQPQHF. In DNA form, the CDR3 reads TGTGCCTGGAGTGCCGGGACAGGGAATCAGCCCCAGCATTTT.

This chain links TRBV19 with TRBJ2-7; weak D call: TRBD2 (6 bases). The germline V gene has CDR1 LNHDA and CDR2 SQIVND (reference sequence). The V and J ends lost 3 bases and 2 bases respectively, with 14 bases between them. The CDR3 sequence is 15 residues long. The CDR3 reads CASSISGLDTYEQYF. DNA for the CDR3: TGTGCCAGTAGTATCTCGGGACTCGATACCTACGAGCAGTACTTC. Drawing the rest from reference TRBV19 and TRBJ2-7, the complete variable domain is DGGITQSPKYLFRKEGQNVTLSCEQNLNHDAMYWYRQDPGQGLRLIYYSQIVNDFQKGDIAEGYSVSREKKESFPLTVTSAQKNPTAFYLCASSISGLDTYEQYFGPGTRLTVT.

The gene calls are TRBV5-6 and TRBJ2-2; TRBD2 agrees at 10 bases. The V gene's germline CDR1 is SGHDT and CDR2 YYEEEE. The CDR3 totals 15 residues. With 2 bases clipped from V and 5 bases from J, the junction kept 3 bases outside the gene matches. CDR3 in amino acids: CASSLLLAGTGELFF. The CDR3 DNA follows: TGTGCCAGCAGCTTACTACTAGCGGGGACCGGGGAGCTGTTTTTT.

This chain joins TRBV12-2 and TRBJ1-2; TRBD1 is the table's D call and was not checked against the DNA. TRBV12-2 is a known pseudogene. The CDR3 has 16 residues. The DNA for the CDR3 is TGTGCAAGTCGCCGCAAGGGACAGGGGCAACACTATGGCTACACCTTC. Its protein product is CASRRKGQGQHYGYTF.

The V gene is TRBV11-2, the J gene TRBJ2-1; TRBD2 might be the D (5 bases). V was cut by 5 bases and J by 4 bases, with 9 bases left in between. Germline V gene data show CDR1 as SGHAT and CDR2 as FQNNGV. The CDR3 runs to 13 residues. Written as DNA, the CDR3 is TGTGCCAGCAGCGTAGCGCAATACAATGAGCAGTTCTTC. Its protein is CASSVAQYNEQFF.

The J gene is TRBJ2-3, the V gene TRBV9; 9 bases are shared with TRBD2. V lost 4 bases and J lost 0; bases outside the gene matches: 15. The CDR3 length is 19 residues. The germline CDR1 and CDR2 sequences are SGDLS and YYNGEE. CDR3 bases: TGTGCCAGCAGCCCTCACTTTCCCAGCGGGGGGCGGAGCACAGATACGCAGTATTTT. This codes for CASSPHFPSGGRSTDTQYF.

This chain joins TRBV4-3 and TRBJ2-3; D gene uncertain. CDR1 LGHNA and CDR2 YSLEER come from the germline V gene. V shed 0 bases and J shed 6 bases, with 10 bases lying between them. The CDR3 runs 14 residues. CDR3 DNA sequence: TGCGCCAGCAGCCAAGATTCCGGCCTCGATACGCAGTATTTT. This gives the protein CASSQDSGLDTQYF.

There are a few counts of this clone. The genes are TRBV2 and TRBJ1-5; D is perhaps TRBD1 (5 bases). Trimming stripped 4 bases from V and 7 bases from J, with 11 bases between. Germline V gives CDR1 SNHLY, CDR2 FYNNEI. This CDR3 is built from 13 residues. CDR3 sequence reads: CASSGEGPQPQHF. The DNA of the CDR3 is TGTGCCAGCAGTGGGGAGGGGCCGCAGCCCCAGCATTTT.

The V gene is TRBV30, the J gene TRBJ1-2; possibly TRBD1 for D (6 bases). V lost 0 bases to trimming and J lost 7 bases, with 12 bases between them. The CDR3 consists of 13 residues. From germline, CDR1 is GTSNPN and CDR2 SVGIG (reference sequence). In nucleotides, the CDR3 is TGTGCCTGGAGTGTGAGGGGGTCCCTTGGCTACACCTTC. The encoded protein is CAWSVRGSLGYTF.

A note on this clone: The junction departs from the called germline gene at one end, perhaps through a read error. V gene TRBV7-7 combines with J gene TRBJ2-1, with D possibly being TRBD2 (7 bases). The germline CDR1 and CDR2 sequences are SSHAT and FNYEAQ (reference sequence). This CDR3 has 15 amino acids. Here the CDR3 DNA reads TGTGCTAGCAGCTTAGGACGTCGGGGGGCCGATGAGCAGTTCTTC. This sequence encodes CASSLGRRGADEQFF.

The chain couples TRBV30 to TRBJ2-3; 7 bases agree with TRBD2. Trimming removed 3 bases from V and 2 bases from J; junction bases left unmatched: 11. Germline V gene sequence: CDR1 GTSNPN, CDR2 SVGIG (reference sequence). CDR3 length: 16 amino acids. This chain's CDR3 is CAWRIAGYRPTDTQYF. The CDR3 region has the DNA TGTGCCTGGAGGATAGCGGGCTACCGTCCCACAGATACGCAGTATTTT. Supplemented by reference TRBV30 and TRBJ2-3, the full variable domain reads SQTIHQWPATLVQPVGSPLSLECTVEGTSNPNLYWYRQAAGRGLQLLFYSVGIGQISSEVPQNLSASRPQDRQFILSSKKLLLSDSGFYLCAWRIAGYRPTDTQYFGPGTRLTVL.

The chain carries TRBV7-8 and TRBJ2-7, with D possibly TRBD2 on 6 matching bases. Per germline, CDR1 SGHVS and CDR2 FQNEAQ. This CDR3 is 16 amino acids long. The ends were cut back, 2 bases at V and 4 bases at J, with 18 bases in the middle. The CDR3 sequence: CASSLPPRDVAYEQYF. The CDR3 DNA reads as TGTGCCAGCAGCTTACCTCCGCGGGACGTAGCGTACGAGCAGTACTTC. The whole variable domain, filled in from reference TRBV7-8 and TRBJ2-7, reads GAGVSQSPRYKVAKRGQDVALRCDPISGHVSLFWYQQALGQGPEFLTYFQNEAQLDKSGLPSDRFFAERPEGSVSTLKIQRTQQEDSAVYLCASSLPPRDVAYEQYFGPGTRLTVT.

The chain links TRBV11-3 to TRBJ2-2; D gene ambiguous. CDR3 length: 13 amino acids. Germline assignment: CDR1 SGHNT and CDR2 YENEEA. Trimming took off 8 bases at V and 5 bases at J, with 12 bases between the two ends. The CDR3 nucleotides are TGTGCCAGCGATAGGAAAAGGACCGGGGAGCTGTTTTTT. Amino acids: CASDRKRTGELFF.

The chain combines TRBV5-5 with TRBJ2-2; D might be TRBD1 or TRBD2, each matching 5 bases. The CDR3 is 14 amino acids. CDR1 is SGHKS, CDR2 YYEKEE, per germline (reference sequence). Trimming cost V 1 base and J 6 bases, with 10 bases left between them. This CDR3 reads CASSLPGRAGELFF. CDR3 DNA: TGTGCCAGCAGCTTGCCAGGGAGAGCCGGGGAGCTGTTTTTT.

The chain couples TRBV5-1 to TRBJ2-1, with D possibly matching TRBD2 (6 bases). Germline V CDR1 and CDR2: SGHRS, YFSETQ. The V end was cut by 7 bases, the J end by 3 bases, with 11 bases between. The CDR3 has 13 amino acids. This CDR3 is CASHLASYNEQFF. The CDR3 bases are TGCGCCAGCCATCTAGCGAGCTACAATGAGCAGTTCTTC.

CDR3 nucleotides: TGTGCCAGTAGTATGGAGGCAGCCCAGAACTATGGCTACACCTTC. It yields the protein CASSMEAAQNYGYTF. The chain has TRBV19 and TRBJ1-2; no firm D call. This CDR3 is built from 15 residues. The ends were cut back, 3 bases at V and 2 bases at J, with 13 bases in the middle. Germline CDR1 reads LNHDA; CDR2 reads SQIVND (reference sequence). Full variable domain (rest looked up from reference TRBV19 and TRBJ1-2): DGGITQSPKYLFRKEGQNVTLSCEQNLNHDAMYWYRQDPGQGLRLIYYSQIVNDFQKGDIAEGYSVSREKKESFPLTVTSAQKNPTAFYLCASSMEAAQNYGYTFGSGTRLTVV.